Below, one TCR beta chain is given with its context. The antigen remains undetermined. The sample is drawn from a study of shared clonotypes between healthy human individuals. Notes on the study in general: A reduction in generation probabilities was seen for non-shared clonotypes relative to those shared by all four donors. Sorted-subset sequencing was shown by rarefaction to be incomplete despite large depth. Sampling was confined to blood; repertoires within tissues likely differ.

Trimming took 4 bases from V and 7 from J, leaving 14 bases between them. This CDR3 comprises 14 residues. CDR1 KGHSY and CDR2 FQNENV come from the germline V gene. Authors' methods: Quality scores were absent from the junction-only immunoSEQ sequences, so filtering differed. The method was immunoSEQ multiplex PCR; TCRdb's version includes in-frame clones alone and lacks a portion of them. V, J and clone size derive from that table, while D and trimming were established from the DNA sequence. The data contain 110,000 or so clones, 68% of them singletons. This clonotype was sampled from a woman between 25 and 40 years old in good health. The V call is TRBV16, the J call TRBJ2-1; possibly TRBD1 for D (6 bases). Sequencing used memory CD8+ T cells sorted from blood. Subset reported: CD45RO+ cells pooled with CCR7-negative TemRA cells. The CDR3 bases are TGTGCCAGCAGCCGCGGCAGCAGGGGTAATGAGCAGTTCTTC. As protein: CASSRGSRGNEQFF.